Sequencing of this T cell receptor (beta chain) was carried out in a study of PD-1 blockade in classical Hodgkin lymphoma. All patients relapsed after autologous stem cell transplantation, and brentuximab vedotin exposure varied. The CD4+ T cells used were purified from thawed PBMCs through magnetic negative selection. A note on this clone: Its specificity is not known.

Study-wide points: At C4D1, TCR diversity had climbed significantly for CD4+ cells, though not for CD8+ cells.

Sequenced by immunoSEQ multiplex PCR; TCRdb stores in-frame clones only, minus some. The repertoire consists of about 23,000 clones, with roughly 89% occurring once and the leading ten covering around 1.8%. V lost 10 bases, J lost 1 base, and 20 bases lay in between. Germline lookup yields CDR1 ENHRY and CDR2 SYGVKD. This CDR3 contains 16 residues. The sequence derives from a human donor with classical Hodgkin lymphoma. The V call is TRBV10-3, the J call TRBJ1-3; D is perhaps TRBD1 (5 bases). The sequencing used CD4+ T cells from blood, collected at baseline. DNA of the CDR3: TGTGCCACGCTTGCGTTCGGGGGGATTTCTGGAAACACCATATATTTT. Translation gives CATLAFGGISGNTIYF.